This is a list of T cell receptor beta chains from one sample in a study of CD8 T cells in ankylosing spondylitis. TCRdb reprocessed the 5' RACE reads via MiXCR and lists one record per CDR3 protein. The sample has 150,000 to 200,000 distinct CDR3 sequences; 9.8% are singletons. The sequencing sample was made of blood, either unsorted or a sorted T cell fraction (not recorded which). All receptors derive from a female donor with ankylosing spondylitis or in good health (not recorded which). Both conserved end residues are part of each CDR3. Each record gives: V gene, J gene, CDR3 length, CDR3 protein.

v_call: TRBV5-1; j_call: TRBJ2-5; cdr3_length: 14; cdr3_aa: CASSPQGPQETQYF
v_call: TRBV9; j_call: TRBJ2-6; cdr3_length: 15; cdr3_aa: CASSVGGAGANVLTF
v_call: TRBV6-1; j_call: TRBJ2-2; cdr3_length: 16; cdr3_aa: CASGGEAGIYTGELFF
v_call: TRBV4-1; j_call: TRBJ2-7; cdr3_length: 18; cdr3_aa: CASLAGTSGRVSSYEQYF
v_call: TRBV9; j_call: TRBJ1-2; cdr3_length: 14; cdr3_aa: CASSVGQDTYGYTF
v_call: TRBV11-1; j_call: TRBJ2-7; cdr3_length: 14; cdr3_aa: CASSFWTGNNEQYF
v_call: TRBV28; j_call: TRBJ2-3; cdr3_length: 16; cdr3_aa: CASSPRTATSTDTQYF
v_call: TRBV29-1; j_call: TRBJ2-1; cdr3_length: 12; cdr3_aa: CSVALRSDEQFF
v_call: TRBV27; j_call: TRBJ1-5; cdr3_length: 13; cdr3_aa: CASSSIGGQPQHF
v_call: TRBV5-1; j_call: TRBJ2-1; cdr3_length: 17; cdr3_aa: CASSSEGLAGVMSEQFF
v_call: TRBV2; j_call: TRBJ2-7; cdr3_length: 11; cdr3_aa: CASTNLYEQYF